Reported below is one T cell receptor beta chain. As yet, its antigen is unknown. This sample was included in a study of OX40 agonist ivuxolimab in advanced cancers. Study results and caveats: Among T cells, CD8+ cells averaged more expanded clones than CD4+ cells.

TCRdb keeps only in-frame clones here, not all; method: immunoSEQ multiplex PCR. This sample has 50,000 to 70,000 clones, with around 89% found just once. The sample was CD4+ or CD8+ T cells sorted from blood, taken in a trial of the OX40 agonist ivuxolimab. This sequence originates from an adult with an advanced solid tumor such as melanoma, head and neck, liver or kidney cancer.

CDR3 loop: CASSLGLAGGPWEQYF. CDR3 bases: TGTGCCAGCAGTTTAGGGCTAGCGGGAGGGCCTTGGGAGCAGTACTTC. The V call is TRBV28, the J call TRBJ2-7; 12 bases agree with TRBD2. This CDR3 spans 16 amino acids. Germline CDR1 is MDHEN and CDR2 is SYDVKM. Trimming at V came to 2 bases and at J to 7 bases, leaving 9 bases not matched to a gene.